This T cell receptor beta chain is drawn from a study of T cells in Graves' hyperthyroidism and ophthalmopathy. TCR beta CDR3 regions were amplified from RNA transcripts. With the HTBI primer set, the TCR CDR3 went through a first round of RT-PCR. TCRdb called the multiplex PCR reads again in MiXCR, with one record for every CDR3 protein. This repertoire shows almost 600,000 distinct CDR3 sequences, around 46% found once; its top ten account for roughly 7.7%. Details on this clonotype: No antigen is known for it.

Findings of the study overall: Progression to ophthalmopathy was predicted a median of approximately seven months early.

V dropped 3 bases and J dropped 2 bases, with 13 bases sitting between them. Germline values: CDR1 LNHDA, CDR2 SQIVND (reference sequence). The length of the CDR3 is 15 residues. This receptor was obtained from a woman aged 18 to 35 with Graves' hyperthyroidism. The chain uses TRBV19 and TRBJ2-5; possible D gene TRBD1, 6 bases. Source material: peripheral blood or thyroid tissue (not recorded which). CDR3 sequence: CASSMGPGEQETQYF. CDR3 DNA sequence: TGTGCCAGTAGTATGGGGCCAGGGGAACAAGAGACCCAGTACTTC.